This T cell receptor (beta chain) was retrieved from a study of cytomegalovirus exposure and HLA in healthy donors. Study-wide findings and caveats: Later on, an analysis found that several of the most significant clusters appeared to be linked to common viral pathogens, which included parvovirus B19. The authors judged a highly shared variant cluster likely a sequencing artifact.

The germline V and J ends were trimmed by 9 bases and 4 bases, with 15 bases remaining between them. Germline V gene lookup returns CDR1 MNHNY and CDR2 SVGAGI (reference sequence). The CDR3 is 13 residues long. A multiplex PCR was run with 60 Vbeta primers and 13 Jbeta primers. The method was immunoSEQ multiplex PCR; TCRdb's version includes in-frame clones alone and lacks a portion of them. The data contain more than 95,000 clones, approximately 80% of them singletons. As concerns this clone: Its target is not known.

The chain joins TRBV6-6 to TRBJ1-2; D possibly corresponds to TRBD1 (5 bases). The sample taken for sequencing was PBMCs. This sequence originates from a man aged 35-49 years in good health and CMV-seronegative. The CDR3 bases are TGTGCCAGTGCGGGGCGTTCGGGCTATGGCTACACCTTC. Encoded protein: CASAGRSGYGYTF.